One and the same sample provided the 27 T cell receptor beta chains below, sequenced in a study of blood T cell repertoires in COVID-19. Clones were read by immunoSEQ multiplex PCR, and TCRdb kept only the in-frame ones, dropping some. The sample shows some 200,000 clones, around 84% of them seen only once. The source material was peripheral blood. These receptors all come from a woman aged 80 or older with active or convalescent COVID-19.

This sequence joins TRBV14 and TRBJ2-5; 11 nucleotides match TRBD2. The CDR3 is made up of 18 amino acids. Germline CDR1 reads SGHDN; CDR2 reads FVKESK. The J segment lost 5 bases and the V segment lost 0 bases, leaving 11 bases of the junction unmatched. The CDR3 DNA sequence: TGTGCCAGCAGCCAAGATTGGATTAGCGGGAGGGCCATGGAGACCCAGTACTTC. Its protein is CASSQDWISGRAMETQYF.

The gene calls are TRBV7-9 and TRBJ1-1, with a possible D match to TRBD1 (5 bases). The germline V gene has CDR1 SEHNR and CDR2 FQNEAQ (reference sequence). V lost 2 bases and J 4 bases, leaving 11 bases between the germline ends. The CDR3 is 14 residues long. CDR3 in DNA: TGTGCCAGCAGCTTACAGGGTTCTATCACTGAAGCTTTCTTT. Protein product: CASSLQGSITEAFF.

This chain links TRBV27 with TRBJ1-1, with D unresolved. V was clipped by 1 base and J by 1 base, with 7 bases between them. Germline-derived CDR1 and CDR2 are MNHEY and SMNVEV (reference sequence). This CDR3 contains 14 residues. CDR3 coding DNA: TGTGCCAGCAGTTTATTCGGGGAGAACACTGAAGCTTTCTTT. It is translated as CASSLFGENTEAFF.

The genes are TRBV7-8 and TRBJ1-2, with D uncertain. There are 15 residues in the CDR3. Deletions cut 3 bases from V and 4 bases from J, with 15 bases between. Per germline, CDR1 SGHVS and CDR2 FQNEAQ. CDR3 bases: TGTGCCAGCAGCTTGGGTCCGACTATCATCTATGGCTACACCTTC. Translating gives CASSLGPTIIYGYTF.

The chain employs TRBV11-2 and TRBJ2-1, with D perhaps matching TRBD2 (5 bases). CDR3 size: 11 residues. Germline V lookup: CDR1 SGHAT, CDR2 FQNNGV. Between the trimmed V and J ends, which lost 4 bases and 8 bases, there was a span of 6 bases. The CDR3 DNA is TGTGCCAGCAGCTCGGACTATGAGCAGTTCTTC. It specifies CASSSDYEQFF.

The J gene is TRBJ2-1, the V gene TRBV9; 7 nucleotides match TRBD2. The CDR3 has 17 amino acids. Trimming cost V 0 bases and J 0 bases; bases outside gene matches: 6. Per the germline V gene, CDR1 is SGDLS and CDR2 is YYNGEE. CDR3 coding DNA: TGTGCCAGCAGCGTAGGTCTAGCGGATAGCTCCTACAATGAGCAGTTCTTC. The encoded protein is CASSVGLADSSYNEQFF.

V gene TRBV18 combines with J gene TRBJ2-7, with 11 bases that match TRBD2. The V gene's germline CDR1 is KGHSH and CDR2 LQKENI. The CDR3 runs 15 residues. V trimming: 3 bases; J trimming: 3 bases; junction bases outside the gene matches: 4. The CDR3 nucleotides are TGTGCCAGCTCACCGGGACTAGCGGCCATCTACGAGCAGTACTTC. Amino acids: CASSPGLAAIYEQYF. Full variable domain (remainder filled in from reference TRBV18 and TRBJ2-7): NAGVMQNPRHLVRRRGQEARLRCSPMKGHSHVYWYRQLPEEGLKFMVYLQKENIIDESGMPKERFSAEFPKEGPSILRIQQVVRGDSAAYFCASSPGLAAIYEQYFGPGTRLTVT.

CDR3 sequence: CAAGWGPAPDTQYF. As DNA, the CDR3 is TGTGCCGCAGGTTGGGGCCCCGCCCCAGATACGCAGTATTTT. V usage is TRBV7-2 and J usage is TRBJ2-3; D perhaps matches TRBD1 (5 bases). V lost 11 bases, J lost 4 bases, and 19 bases lay in between. Germline assignment: CDR1 SGHTA and CDR2 FQGNSA. This CDR3 is built from 14 residues.

The chain links TRBV7-2 to TRBJ2-3, with unresolved D. Germline loops: CDR1 SGHTA, CDR2 FQGNSA. Trimming removed 1 base from V and 2 bases from J, with 10 bases in between. The CDR3 runs to 15 residues. In DNA, the CDR3 is TGTGCCAGCAGCTTAGTAGGAGATGCCACAGATACGCAGTATTTT. This gives the protein CASSLVGDATDTQYF.

The chain recombines TRBV7-8 with TRBJ1-2, with TRBD1 matching over 8 bases. The CDR3 has 15 residues. Trimming at V came to 5 bases and at J to 2 bases, leaving 7 bases not matched to a gene. CDR1 is SGHVS and CDR2 is FQNEAQ in the germline V gene. The CDR3 protein is CASSAGDRINYGYTF. DNA of the CDR3: TGTGCCAGCAGCGCAGGGGACAGGATAAACTATGGCTACACCTTC.

CDR3 residues: CAISESIAYTGELFF. The CDR3 DNA follows: TGTGCCATCAGTGAGTCGATAGCCTACACCGGGGAGCTGTTTTTT. V and J are TRBV10-3 and TRBJ2-2; D remains unclear. The V and J ends lost 0 bases and 3 bases respectively, with 8 bases between them. The CDR3 has 15 amino acids. Germline lookup yields CDR1 ENHRY and CDR2 SYGVKD.

The chain joins TRBV5-1 to TRBJ1-1; D may be TRBD1 (5 bases). V was pared by 4 bases and J by 5 bases, with 12 bases between. The CDR3 sequence is 13 residues long. Germline CDR1 is SGHRS and CDR2 is YFSETQ. Here the CDR3 reads CASSPQGRTEAFF. The CDR3 bases are TGCGCCAGCAGCCCTCAGGGAAGGACTGAAGCTTTCTTT.

The chain links TRBV19 to TRBJ2-7; the match to TRBD2 covers 7 bases. The length of the CDR3 is 15 residues. The J segment lost 2 bases and the V segment lost 3 bases, leaving 7 bases of the junction unmatched. The germline gives CDR1 LNHDA, CDR2 SQIVND (reference sequence). The CDR3 loop reads CASSITAGPPYEQYF. The CDR3 DNA is TGTGCCAGTAGTATTACAGCGGGGCCCCCCTACGAGCAGTACTTC.

This clone appeared a single time. The sample carries other DNA sequences with the same CDR3. The chain combines TRBV19 with TRBJ2-1; D is possibly TRBD2 (5 bases). CDR1 LNHDA and CDR2 SQIVND come from the germline V gene (reference sequence). The ends were cut back, 3 bases at V and 4 bases at J, with 16 bases in the middle. The length of the CDR3 is 16 residues. The CDR3 loop is CASSIVSSGSYNEQFF. CDR3 bases: TGTGCCAGTAGTATTGTTTCTAGTGGGAGTTACAATGAGCAGTTCTTC.

This clone was seen once. The rearrangement uses TRBV19 and TRBJ2-7; weak D call: TRBD2 (5 bases). Germline V gives CDR1 LNHDA, CDR2 SQIVND (reference sequence). The CDR3 consists of 13 residues. V lost 9 bases and J 2 bases, leaving 14 bases between the germline ends. CDR3 protein: CASRRGPPYEQYF. Here the CDR3 DNA reads TGTGCCAGCCGACGGGGTCCCCCCTACGAGCAGTACTTC.

The J gene is TRBJ2-1, the V gene TRBV7-6; possible D gene TRBD1, 6 bases. The CDR3 extends over 17 amino acids. The germline CDR1 and CDR2 sequences are SGHVS and FNYEAQ. Trimming removed 1 base from V and 4 bases from J, with 17 bases in between. The CDR3 loop is CASSLVEQGSLYNEQFF. DNA of the CDR3: TGTGCCAGCAGCTTAGTGGAGCAGGGGTCCCTTTACAATGAGCAGTTCTTC.

This clone was counted once. V is TRBV6-5 and J is TRBJ2-1; 8 bases agree with TRBD2. This CDR3 has 15 residues. From germline, CDR1 is MNHEY and CDR2 SVGAGI. V dropped 2 bases and J dropped 5; count of bases not matched to a gene: 5. CDR3 region: CASSYTPGGDNEQFF. CDR3 nucleotide sequence: TGTGCCAGCAGTTACACCCCGGGGGGGGACAATGAGCAGTTCTTC.

The V and J genes are TRBV13 and TRBJ2-5, with 14 bases aligning to TRBD2. The V gene end was trimmed by 5 bases and the J gene end by 2 bases; junction bases not matched to a gene: 7. Per germline, CDR1 PRHDT and CDR2 FYEKMQ (reference sequence). The CDR3 spans 17 residues. The CDR3 DNA follows: TGTGCCAGCAGCCCGGGACTAGCGGGAGTCAGACAAGAGACCCAGTACTTC. It specifies CASSPGLAGVRQETQYF.

The rearrangement links TRBV2 to TRBJ2-1; possibly TRBD2 for D (6 bases). The CDR3 consists of 15 residues. In germline, CDR1 is SNHLY, CDR2 FYNNEI. V was cut by 4 bases and J by 1 base, with 11 bases left in between. The DNA for the CDR3 is TGTGCCAGCAGTGGGGTAGGAGGGTCCTACAATGAGCAGTTCTTC. Its translation is CASSGVGGSYNEQFF. Using reference TRBV2 and TRBJ2-1 for the parts outside the CDR3, the full variable domain is EPEVTQTPSHQVTQMGQEVILRCVPISNHLYFYWYRQILGQKVEFLVSFYNNEISEKSEIFDDQFSVERPDGSNFTLKIRSTKLEDSAMYFCASSGVGGSYNEQFFGPGTRLTVL.

The CDR3 sequence is CASSLLSQGASNGYTF. CDR3 coding DNA: TGCGCCAGCAGCTTGTTGTCTCAGGGTGCGTCGAATGGCTACACCTTC. This chain links TRBV5-1 with TRBJ1-2, with D perhaps TRBD1 (5 bases). The CDR3 length is 16 residues. V was cut by 1 base and J by 6 bases, with 19 bases left in between. Germline V lookup: CDR1 SGHRS, CDR2 YFSETQ.

The chain combines TRBV19 with TRBJ1-2; 8 positions agree with TRBD1. The CDR3 loop spans 17 amino acids. Germline V gene data show CDR1 as LNHDA and CDR2 as SQIVND (reference sequence). With V trimmed by 6 bases and J by 11 bases, 23 bases remained unmatched. CDR3 loop: CASSIGGGWGQAAFYTF. The CDR3, as DNA: TGTGCCAGTAGCATCGGCGGGGGTTGGGGACAGGCGGCTTTTTACACCTTC. The full variable domain, its missing parts supplied by reference TRBV19 and TRBJ1-2, is DGGITQSPKYLFRKEGQNVTLSCEQNLNHDAMYWYRQDPGQGLRLIYYSQIVNDFQKGDIAEGYSVSREKKESFPLTVTSAQKNPTAFYLCASSIGGGWGQAAFYTFGSGTRLTVV.

A single count supports this clone. V gene TRBV28 combines with J gene TRBJ1-5; TRBD1 matches at 8 bases. CDR3 size: 15 residues. CDR1 is MDHEN, CDR2 SYDVKM, per germline. V shed 7 bases, J shed 2 bases, and the junction held 7 bases outside the gene matches. This CDR3 reads CASTGGEMGNQPQHF. The CDR3 DNA is TGTGCCAGCACAGGGGGCGAAATGGGCAATCAGCCCCAGCATTTT.

The DNA of the CDR3 is TGTGCCAGAACCCCGGGGGGTTGCACAGATACGCAGTATTTT. Translating it yields CARTPGGCTDTQYF. This rearrangement joins TRBV5-3 to TRBJ2-3, with TRBD2 identical over 7 bases. TRBV5-3 has ORF status, its function being uncertain. The CDR3 length is 14 residues. The V gene end was trimmed by 6 bases and the J gene end by 1 base; junction bases not matched to a gene: 5.

The chain uses TRBV5-1 and TRBJ1-4; TRBD1 agrees at 10 bases. With V trimmed by 0 bases and J by 0 bases, 2 bases remained unmatched. Per the germline V gene, CDR1 is SGHRS and CDR2 is YFSETQ. CDR3 length: 17 amino acids. The CDR3 region is CASSLGQGATTNEKLFF. In DNA, the CDR3 is TGCGCCAGCAGCTTGGGACAGGGGGCGACAACTAATGAAAAACTGTTTTTT.

This clone was counted between two and nine times. V usage is TRBV11-2 and J usage is TRBJ1-4; a weak D match, TRBD1 (5 bases). The V end was cut by 5 bases, the J end by 0 bases, with 13 bases between. The CDR3 covers 16 residues. The germline V gene encodes CDR1 SGHAT and CDR2 FQNNGV. Written as DNA, the CDR3 is TGTGCCAGCAGCCGGGGGACGGTGGCAACTAATGAAAAACTGTTTTTT. This translates into CASSRGTVATNEKLFF.

The V gene is TRBV15, the J gene TRBJ2-2; 7 positions agree with TRBD1. The CDR3 runs 16 residues. Germline V gene data show CDR1 as LNHNV and CDR2 as YYDKDF (reference sequence). The V segment lost 0 bases and the J segment 4 bases; nucleotides outside the gene matches: 5. The CDR3 DNA reads TGTGCCACCAGCAGAGAACCGACAGGGATCACCGGGGAGCTGTTTTTT. Amino acids: CATSREPTGITGELFF.

V gene TRBV9 combines with J gene TRBJ2-5, with 11 nucleotides matching TRBD2. CDR1 and CDR2 from the germline V gene are SGDLS and YYNGEE. The CDR3 covers 16 residues. Germline trimming cut 2 bases from V and 4 bases from J; bases unmatched to any gene: 7. In DNA form, the CDR3 reads TGTGCCAGCAGCGTCAGTGGGCTAGCGGGGGGAGAGACCCAGTACTTC. Protein sequence: CASSVSGLAGGETQYF. The variable domain in full, with the rest retrieved from reference TRBV9 and TRBJ2-5, is DSGVTQTPKHLITATGQRVTLRCSPRSGDLSVYWYQQSLDQGLQFLIQYYNGEERAKGNILERFSAQQFPDLHSELNLSSLELGDSALYFCASSVSGLAGGETQYFGPGTRLLVL.